The 2 T cell receptor beta chains given below trace back to one sample, sequenced in a study of CD8 T cells in ankylosing spondylitis. MiXCR was run by TCRdb on the 5' RACE reads, yielding one entry per CDR3 protein. The sample contains some 140,000 distinct CDR3 sequences, about an eighth of which appear only once. The sample comprised blood, either unsorted or a sorted T cell fraction (not recorded which). The receptors come from a female donor with ankylosing spondylitis or in good health (not recorded which).

This clonotype was counted ten times or more. This rearrangement joins TRBV20-1 to TRBJ1-2; D not resolved. The CDR3 is made up of 13 amino acids. Germline CDR1 DFQATT, CDR2 SNEGSKA (reference sequence). V was shortened by 0 bases and J by 3 bases, with 8 bases between the two germline ends. The CDR3 nucleotides are TGCAGTGCTAGAGATCCCGGGGACTATGGCTACACCTTC. Encoded protein: CSARDPGDYGYTF.

In its sample, this clonotype was seen many times. The J gene is TRBJ1-6, the V gene TRBV5-1, with D possibly being TRBD1 (5 bases). This CDR3 region has 16 residues. Germline V lookup: CDR1 SGHRS, CDR2 YFSETQ. V was shortened by 4 bases and J by 0 bases, with 11 bases between the two germline ends. CDR3 DNA: TGCGCCAGCAGCCCGGGGGGAAGCTCCTATAATTCACCCCTCCACTTT. It translates to CASSPGGSSYNSPLHF.